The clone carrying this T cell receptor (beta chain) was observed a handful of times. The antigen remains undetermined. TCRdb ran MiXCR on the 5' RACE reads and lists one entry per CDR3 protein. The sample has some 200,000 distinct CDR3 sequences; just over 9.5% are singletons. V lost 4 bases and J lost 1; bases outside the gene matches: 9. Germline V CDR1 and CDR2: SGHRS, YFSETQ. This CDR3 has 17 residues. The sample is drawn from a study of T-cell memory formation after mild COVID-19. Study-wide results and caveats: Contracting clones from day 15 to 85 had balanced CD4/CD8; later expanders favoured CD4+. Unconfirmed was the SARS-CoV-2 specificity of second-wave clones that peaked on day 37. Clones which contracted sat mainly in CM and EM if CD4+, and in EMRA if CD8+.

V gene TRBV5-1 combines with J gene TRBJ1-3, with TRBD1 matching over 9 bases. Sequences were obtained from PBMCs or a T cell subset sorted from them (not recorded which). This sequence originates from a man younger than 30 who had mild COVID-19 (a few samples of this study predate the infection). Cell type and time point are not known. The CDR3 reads CASSRAGQGFSGNTIYF. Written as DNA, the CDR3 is TGCGCCAGCAGCCGAGCGGGACAGGGATTTTCTGGAAACACCATATATTTT.